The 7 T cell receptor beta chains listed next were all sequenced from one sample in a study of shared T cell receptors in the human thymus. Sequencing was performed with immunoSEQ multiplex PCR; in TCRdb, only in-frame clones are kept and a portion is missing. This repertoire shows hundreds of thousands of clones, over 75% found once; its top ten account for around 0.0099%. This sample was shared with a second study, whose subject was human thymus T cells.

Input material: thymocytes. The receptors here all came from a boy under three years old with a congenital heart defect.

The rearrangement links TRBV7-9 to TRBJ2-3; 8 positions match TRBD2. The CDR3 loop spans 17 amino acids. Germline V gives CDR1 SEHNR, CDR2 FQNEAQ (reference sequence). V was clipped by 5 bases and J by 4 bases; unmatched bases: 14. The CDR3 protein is CASSQLLREGPADTQYF. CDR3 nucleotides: TGTGCCAGCAGCCAACTCTTACGGGAGGGCCCCGCAGATACGCAGTATTTT.

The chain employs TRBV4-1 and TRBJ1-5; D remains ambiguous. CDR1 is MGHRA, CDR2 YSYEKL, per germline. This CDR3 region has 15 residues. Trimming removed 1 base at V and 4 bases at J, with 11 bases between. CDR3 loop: CASSQGALFNQPQHF. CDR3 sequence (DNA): TGCGCCAGCAGCCAAGGCGCTCTCTTTAATCAGCCCCAGCATTTT.

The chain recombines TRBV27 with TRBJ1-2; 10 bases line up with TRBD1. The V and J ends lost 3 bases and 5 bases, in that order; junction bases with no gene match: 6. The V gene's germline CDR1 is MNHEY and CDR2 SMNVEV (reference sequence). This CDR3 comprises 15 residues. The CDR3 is CASSFDRGHLYGYTF. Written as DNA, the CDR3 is TGTGCCAGCAGTTTCGACAGGGGGCATTTATATGGCTACACCTTC.

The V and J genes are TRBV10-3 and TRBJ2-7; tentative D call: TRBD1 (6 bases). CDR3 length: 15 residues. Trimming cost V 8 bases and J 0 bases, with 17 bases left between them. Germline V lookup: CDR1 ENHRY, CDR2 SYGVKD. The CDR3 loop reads CAISPHTTGSYEQYF. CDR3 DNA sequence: TGTGCCATCTCCCCCCACACGACAGGCTCCTACGAGCAGTACTTC.

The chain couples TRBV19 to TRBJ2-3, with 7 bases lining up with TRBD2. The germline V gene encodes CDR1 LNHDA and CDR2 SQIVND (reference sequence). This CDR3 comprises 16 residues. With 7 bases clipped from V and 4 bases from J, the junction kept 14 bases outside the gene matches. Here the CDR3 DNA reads TGTGCCAGTACCCTATCCCCTAGCGGAGTACCAGATACGCAGTATTTT. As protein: CASTLSPSGVPDTQYF.

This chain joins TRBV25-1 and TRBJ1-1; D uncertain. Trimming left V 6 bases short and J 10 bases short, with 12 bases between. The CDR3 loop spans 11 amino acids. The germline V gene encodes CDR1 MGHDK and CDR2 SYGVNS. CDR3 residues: CASSFNGLAFF. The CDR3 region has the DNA TGTGCCAGCAGCTTCAACGGGTTAGCTTTCTTT.

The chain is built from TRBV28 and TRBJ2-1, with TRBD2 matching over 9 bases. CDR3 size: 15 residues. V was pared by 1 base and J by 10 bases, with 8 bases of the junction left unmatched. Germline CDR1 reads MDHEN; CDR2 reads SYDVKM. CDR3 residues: CASSLFPAGGYEQFF. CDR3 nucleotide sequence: TGTGCCAGCAGTTTATTCCCAGCGGGAGGATACGAGCAGTTCTTC.